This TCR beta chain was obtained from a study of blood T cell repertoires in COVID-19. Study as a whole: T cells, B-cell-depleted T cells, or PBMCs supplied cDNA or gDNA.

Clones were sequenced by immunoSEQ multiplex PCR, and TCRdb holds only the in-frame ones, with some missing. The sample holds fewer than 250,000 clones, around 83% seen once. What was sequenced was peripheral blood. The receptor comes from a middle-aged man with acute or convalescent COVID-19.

Written as DNA, the CDR3 is TGCAGTGCTACGGCGGGAGACATTCAGTACTTC. Protein sequence: CSATAGDIQYF. The rearrangement uses TRBV20-1 and TRBJ2-4; 7 bases are shared with TRBD2. The CDR3 covers 11 residues. V shed 4 bases, J shed 8 bases, and the junction held 2 bases outside the gene matches. The germline CDR1 and CDR2 sequences are DFQATT and SNEGSKA (reference sequence).